This TCR beta chain was captured in a study of naive and memory T cell subsets. Broader study findings: Especially in CD8 cells, naive repertoires contained a few larger clonotypes, possibly CD45RA-re-expressing memory cells.

The germline CDR1 and CDR2 sequences are SGHAT and FQNNGV. The CDR3 runs to 16 residues. Trimming took off 0 bases at V and 7 bases at J, with 16 bases between the two ends. Two oligonucleotides, mixed equimolar, formed the beta constant-region primer covering TRBC1 and TRBC2. Four rounds of PCR amplified the ligated cDNA using nested alpha and beta constant-region primers plus SP2. MiXCR, applied by TCRdb to the UMI-ligation and nested PCR reads, yields one record per CDR3 protein. The table records over 110,000 distinct CDR3 sequences, approximately 21% of them present only once. Comments on this clonotype: The antigen remains undetermined.

The source of this sequence is a human donor in good health. The sample taken for sequencing was naive CD8+ T cells from blood. V gene TRBV11-2 combines with J gene TRBJ2-1; D may be TRBD1 or TRBD2 (5 bases each). The CDR3 loop reads CASSLESFGGWNEQFF. CDR3 DNA sequence: TGTGCCAGCAGCTTAGAGTCATTTGGGGGTTGGAATGAGCAGTTCTTC.